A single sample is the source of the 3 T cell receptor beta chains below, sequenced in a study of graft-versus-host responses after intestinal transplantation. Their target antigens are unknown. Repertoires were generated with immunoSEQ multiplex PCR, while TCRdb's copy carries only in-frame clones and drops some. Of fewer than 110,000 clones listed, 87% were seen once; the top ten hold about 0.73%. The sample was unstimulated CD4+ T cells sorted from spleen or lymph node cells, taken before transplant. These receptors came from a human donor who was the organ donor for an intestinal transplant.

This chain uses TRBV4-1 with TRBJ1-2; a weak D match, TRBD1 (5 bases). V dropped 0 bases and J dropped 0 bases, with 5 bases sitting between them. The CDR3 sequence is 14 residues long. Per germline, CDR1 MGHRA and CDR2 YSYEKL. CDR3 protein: CASSQDRANYGYTF. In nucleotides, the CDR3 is TGCGCCAGCAGCCAAGACAGGGCTAACTATGGCTACACCTTC.

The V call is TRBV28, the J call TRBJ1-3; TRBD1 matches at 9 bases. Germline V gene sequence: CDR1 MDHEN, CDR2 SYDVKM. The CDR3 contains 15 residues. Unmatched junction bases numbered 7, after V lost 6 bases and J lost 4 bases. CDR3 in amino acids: CASRRGTGFGNTIYF. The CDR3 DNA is TGTGCCAGCAGGCGGGGGACAGGGTTCGGAAACACCATATATTTT.

CDR3 sequence reads: CASSTQGATSYNEQFF. The CDR3 DNA reads TGCGCCAGCAGCACACAGGGGGCTACCTCCTACAATGAGCAGTTCTTC. The rearrangement links TRBV5-1 to TRBJ2-1, with TRBD1 identical over 9 bases. V shed 4 bases, J shed 0 bases, and the junction held 5 bases outside the gene matches. CDR3 length: 16 residues. CDR1 SGHRS and CDR2 YFSETQ come from the germline V gene.